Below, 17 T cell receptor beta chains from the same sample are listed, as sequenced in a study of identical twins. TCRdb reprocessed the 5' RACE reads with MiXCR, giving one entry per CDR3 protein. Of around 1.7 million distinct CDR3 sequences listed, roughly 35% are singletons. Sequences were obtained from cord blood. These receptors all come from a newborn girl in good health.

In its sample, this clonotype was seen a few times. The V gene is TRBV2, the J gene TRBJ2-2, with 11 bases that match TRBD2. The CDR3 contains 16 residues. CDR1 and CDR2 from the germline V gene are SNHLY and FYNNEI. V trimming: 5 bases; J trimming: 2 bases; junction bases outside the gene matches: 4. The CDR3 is CASSRGLAGNTGELFF. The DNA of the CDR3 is TGTGCCAGCAGTAGAGGACTAGCGGGTAACACCGGGGAGCTGTTTTTT.

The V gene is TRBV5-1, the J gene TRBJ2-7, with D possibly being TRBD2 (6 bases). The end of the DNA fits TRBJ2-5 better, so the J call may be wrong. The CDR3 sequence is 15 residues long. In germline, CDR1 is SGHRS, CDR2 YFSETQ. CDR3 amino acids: CASSPRGGPGETQYF. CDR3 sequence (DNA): TGCGCCAGCAGCCCCCGGGGAGGTCCTGGGGAGACCCAGTACTTC.

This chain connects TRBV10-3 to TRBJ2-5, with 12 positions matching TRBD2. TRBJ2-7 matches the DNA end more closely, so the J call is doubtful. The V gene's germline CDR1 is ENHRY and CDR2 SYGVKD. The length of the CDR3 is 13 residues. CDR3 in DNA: TGTGCCATCAGTGAACTAGCGGGAGGCGAGCAGTACTTC. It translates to CAISELAGGEQYF.

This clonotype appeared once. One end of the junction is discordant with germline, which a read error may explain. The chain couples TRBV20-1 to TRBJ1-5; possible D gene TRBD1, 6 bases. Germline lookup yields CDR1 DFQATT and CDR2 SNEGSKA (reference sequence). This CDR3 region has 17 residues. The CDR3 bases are TGCATTGCTAGAGATGGACGGGGGGCTTATAGCAATCAGCCCCAGCATTTT. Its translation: CIARDGRGAYSNQPQHF.

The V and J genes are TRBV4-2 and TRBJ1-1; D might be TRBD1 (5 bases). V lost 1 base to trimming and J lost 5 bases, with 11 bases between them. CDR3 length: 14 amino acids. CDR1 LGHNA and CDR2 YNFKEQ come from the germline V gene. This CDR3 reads CASSQGLPGTEAFF. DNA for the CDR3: TGTGCCAGCAGCCAAGGACTCCCAGGGACTGAAGCTTTCTTT.

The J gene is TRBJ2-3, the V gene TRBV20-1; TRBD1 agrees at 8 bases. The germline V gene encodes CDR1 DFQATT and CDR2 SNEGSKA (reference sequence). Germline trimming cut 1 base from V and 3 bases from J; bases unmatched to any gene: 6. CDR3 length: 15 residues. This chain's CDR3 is CSARVGDRSTDTQYF. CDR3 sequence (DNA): TGCAGTGCTAGAGTAGGGGACAGGAGTACAGATACGCAGTATTTT.

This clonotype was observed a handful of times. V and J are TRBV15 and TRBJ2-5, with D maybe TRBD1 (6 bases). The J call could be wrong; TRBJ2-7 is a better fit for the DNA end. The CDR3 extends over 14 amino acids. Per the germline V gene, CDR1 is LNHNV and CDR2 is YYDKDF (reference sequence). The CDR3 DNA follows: TGTGCCACCAGCAGCTCACCCCAGGGGCTCGAGCAGTACTTC. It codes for CATSSSPQGLEQYF.

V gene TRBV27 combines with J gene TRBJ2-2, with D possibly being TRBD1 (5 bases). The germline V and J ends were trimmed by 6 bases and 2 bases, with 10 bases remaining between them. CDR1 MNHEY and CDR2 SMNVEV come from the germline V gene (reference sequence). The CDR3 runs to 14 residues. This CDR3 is CASSRATNTGELFF. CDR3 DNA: TGTGCCAGCAGCAGGGCCACAAACACCGGGGAGCTGTTTTTT.

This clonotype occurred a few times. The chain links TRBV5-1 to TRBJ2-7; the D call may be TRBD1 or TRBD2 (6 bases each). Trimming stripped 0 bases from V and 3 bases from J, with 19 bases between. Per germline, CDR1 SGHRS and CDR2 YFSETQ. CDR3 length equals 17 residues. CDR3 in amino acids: CASSLERGAGTYYEQYF. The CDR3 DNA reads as TGCGCCAGCAGCTTGGAAAGGGGGGCAGGGACATACTACGAGCAGTACTTC.

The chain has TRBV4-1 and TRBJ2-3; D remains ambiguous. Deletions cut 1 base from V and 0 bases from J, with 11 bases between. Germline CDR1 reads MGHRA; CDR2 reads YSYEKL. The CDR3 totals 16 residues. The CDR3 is CASSQGLDRSTDTQYF. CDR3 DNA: TGCGCCAGCAGCCAAGGGCTAGACCGAAGCACAGATACGCAGTATTTT.

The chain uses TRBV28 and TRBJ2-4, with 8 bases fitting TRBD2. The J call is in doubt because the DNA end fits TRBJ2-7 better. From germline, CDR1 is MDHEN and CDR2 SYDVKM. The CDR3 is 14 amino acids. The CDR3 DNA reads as TGTGCCAGCAAGGCTAGCGGGTATTTTTACGAGCAGTACTTC. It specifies CASKASGYFYEQYF.

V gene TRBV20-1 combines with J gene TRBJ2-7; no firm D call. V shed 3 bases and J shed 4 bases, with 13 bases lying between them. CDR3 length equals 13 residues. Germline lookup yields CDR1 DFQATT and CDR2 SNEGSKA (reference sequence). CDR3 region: CSASKRAPYEQYF. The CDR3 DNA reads TGCAGTGCTAGTAAGCGCGCCCCTTACGAGCAGTACTTC.

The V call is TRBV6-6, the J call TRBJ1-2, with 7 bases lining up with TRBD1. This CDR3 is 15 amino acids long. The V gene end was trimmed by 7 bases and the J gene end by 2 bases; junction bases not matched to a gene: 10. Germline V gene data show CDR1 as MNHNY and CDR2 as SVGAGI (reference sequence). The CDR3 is CASKPNRGRNYGYTF. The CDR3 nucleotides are TGTGCCAGCAAACCTAACAGGGGAAGGAACTATGGCTACACCTTC.

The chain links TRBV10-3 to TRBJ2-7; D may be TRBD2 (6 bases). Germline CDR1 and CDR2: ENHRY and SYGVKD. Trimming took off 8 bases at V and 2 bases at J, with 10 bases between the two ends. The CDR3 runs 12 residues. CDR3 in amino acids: CAIGDSTYEQYF. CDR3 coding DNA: TGTGCCATCGGGGACTCGACCTACGAGCAGTACTTC.

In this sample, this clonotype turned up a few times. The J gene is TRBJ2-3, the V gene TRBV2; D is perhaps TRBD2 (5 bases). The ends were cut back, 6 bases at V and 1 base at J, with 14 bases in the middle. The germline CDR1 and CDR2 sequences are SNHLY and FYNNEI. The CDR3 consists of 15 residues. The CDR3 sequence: CASRLASKGTDTQYF. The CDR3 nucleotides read TGTGCCAGCAGGTTAGCGAGCAAGGGCACAGATACGCAGTATTTT.

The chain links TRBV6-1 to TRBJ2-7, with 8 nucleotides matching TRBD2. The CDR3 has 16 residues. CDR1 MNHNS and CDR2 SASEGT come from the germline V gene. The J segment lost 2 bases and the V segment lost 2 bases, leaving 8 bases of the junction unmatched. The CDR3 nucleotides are TGTGCCAGCAGTGAATTCGGGTTAGCGGGAACCTACGAGCAGTACTTC. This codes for CASSEFGLAGTYEQYF.

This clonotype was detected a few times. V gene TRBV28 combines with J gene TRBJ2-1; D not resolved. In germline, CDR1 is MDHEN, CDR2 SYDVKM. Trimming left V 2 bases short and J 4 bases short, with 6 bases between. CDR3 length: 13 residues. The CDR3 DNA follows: TGTGCCAGCAGTTTACTCAGGTACAATGAGCAGTTCTTC. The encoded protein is CASSLLRYNEQFF.